This T cell receptor beta chain originates from a study of blood T cells in healthy people across ages (dated by TCRdb to the mid-2010s). Describing the broader study: In model experiments, template switching captured about one uniquely barcoded TCR beta cDNA molecule for every two T cells. Donors were grouped into four age groups: young (average 16 years), middle-aged (roughly 38), aged (around 60) and long-lived (about 90). The study analyzed two additional independent replicas of 1 million unique cDNA reads from the same blood draw for two donors, one aged 18 to 30 and one aged 80 or older. To avoid experimental bias, donors of different ages were spread randomly across the sequencing lanes. To track age-related changes in TCR beta repertoire diversity, the study relied on deep sequencing normalized with unique cDNA molecular identifiers. What the work shows at the level of the full study, not this receptor alone: The long-lived group showed more naive CD4+ T cells, fewer expanded clones and increased TCR diversity than the aged group, suggesting age selection. The percentage of naive T cells measured by flow cytometry correlated strongly with observed TCR beta diversity. The CMV infection status of donors was not known, potentially confounding age-related changes in expanded clonotypes. Estimates of total diversity from one million sequenced T cells were regarded as lower bounds and underestimates. As age increased, observed TCR beta diversity per million T cells dropped in a roughly linear way, and a significant reduction was already evident by age 40. Because profiling used bulk unsorted PBMCs, naive and antigen-experienced compartments could not be compared conclusively.

Library creation used 5' RACE. Reads for this sample came from an Illumina HiSeq 2500. A second PCR of roughly 7 to 11 cycles was performed with a sample-barcoded 5' primer and a J-beta primer mix. Each TCR beta cDNA molecule received a unique molecular identifier from a template-switch 5' adaptor carrying 12 random nucleotides. Each sample yielded at least 3 million CDR3-containing paired-end reads. The Mint cDNA synthesis kit, primed by a TRBC-specific oligonucleotide, was used to synthesize first-strand cDNA from all RNA. All cDNA was treated with uracil-DNA glycosylase and then went through a first 18-cycle PCR with the universal primers M1SS and BC2_uni_R. On the authors' methods: Normalization of each sample was performed by random selection of 1 million high-quality reads, each carrying a distinct molecular identifier. Reads with shared molecular identifiers were discarded instead of being binned into consensus sequences. MiTCR, set to a Q25 quality threshold and the strictest error-elimination algorithm, was used for CDR3 identification, clonotype clustering and error correction. A nonparametric unseen species model with Euler transformation was used to estimate lower-bound total TCR beta diversity. TCRdb handled the public reads itself, with Q25 trimming in fastp and clone calling in MiXCR, and kept productive beta chains. Each record represents a unique CDR3 protein, reported with the most common genes and DNA among its rows. V and J calls and clone size were set by TCRdb, not the authors. Here the sample has about 1.4 million distinct CDR3 sequences; approximately 59% occur a single time. Clones ranked in the top ten supply under 8.5% of the sample.

To note about this clonotype: The specificity of this receptor is unknown. The junction does not match germline at one end; this may be a read error.

The cysteine opens and the phenylalanine closes a CDR3 of 13 amino acids. The kept DNA is CDR3 alone, 39 bases in frame from the first base. Based on the germline V gene (reference sequence), the CDR1 and CDR2 sequences are MNHEY and SMNVEV. The donors were under 40 Caucasian individuals from Russia, aged roughly 6 to 90 years, who were systemically healthy. Ten milliliters of peripheral blood were collected from each donor into EDTA-treated Vacutainer tubes. PBMCs were isolated by Ficoll-Paque density-gradient centrifugation, with at least 7 million obtained per sample. Trizol reagent was used to extract total RNA from the PBMCs, yielding at least 6 micrograms per sample. Naive CD45RAhigh/CD27high T cell percentages were measured by flow cytometry on a PBMC aliquot from every donor.

The sample consisted of blood. The TCR was taken from a man between 18 and 35 years old in good health. The chain is encoded by TRBV27 joined to TRBJ2-7, with the D gene uncertain. The CDR3 amino acid sequence is: CANSLLGNYEQYF. At the DNA level, the sequence is TGTGCCAACAGTCTCCTGGGGAACTACGAGCAGTACTTC.